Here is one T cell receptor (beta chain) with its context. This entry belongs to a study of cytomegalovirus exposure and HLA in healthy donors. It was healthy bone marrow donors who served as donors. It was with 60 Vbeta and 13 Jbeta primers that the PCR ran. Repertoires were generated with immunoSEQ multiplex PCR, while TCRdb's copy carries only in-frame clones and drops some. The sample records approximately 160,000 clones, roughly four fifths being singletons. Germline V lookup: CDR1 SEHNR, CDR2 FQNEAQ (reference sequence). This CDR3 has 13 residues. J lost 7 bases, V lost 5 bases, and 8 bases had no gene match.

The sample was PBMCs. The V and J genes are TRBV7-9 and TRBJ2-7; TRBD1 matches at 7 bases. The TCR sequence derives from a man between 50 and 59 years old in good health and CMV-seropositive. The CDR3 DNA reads TGTGCCAGCAGCCCTAACCCCAGGGGGGAGCAGTACTTC. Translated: CASSPNPRGEQYF.